The clone carrying this TCR beta chain has just one count. The target antigen is unknown. Trimming removed 2 bases from V and 7 bases from J, with 12 bases in between. Germline CDR1 and CDR2: SGHVS and FQNEAQ. The CDR3 has 14 residues. This was the immunoSEQ v3.0 assay at survey level. Profiling relied on immunoSEQ multiplex PCR, and the TCRdb table lists in-frame clones only, not all of them. The sample contains under 30,000 clones, around 83% of which appear only once. These data come from a study of long-term antiretroviral therapy in people with HIV. On the study more broadly: The earliest samples predate the 2015 immediate-ART recommendation by about a decade.

All donors provided no fewer than one pre-ART and no fewer than two post-ART PBMC samples. Only United States sites treated participants with HIV. Study conclusions and caveats: Controls showed broader CDR3 length ranges than did the HIV repertoires.

The chain links TRBV7-8 to TRBJ2-1; either TRBD1 or TRBD2 may fit D (5 bases each). The receptor was derived from a young man with HIV. The specimen comprised unsorted PBMCs, sampled 3 years after starting antiretroviral therapy. The CDR3 loop reads CASSLRGVGNEQFF. In nucleotides, the CDR3 is TGTGCCAGCAGCTTAAGGGGAGTGGGAAATGAGCAGTTCTTC.